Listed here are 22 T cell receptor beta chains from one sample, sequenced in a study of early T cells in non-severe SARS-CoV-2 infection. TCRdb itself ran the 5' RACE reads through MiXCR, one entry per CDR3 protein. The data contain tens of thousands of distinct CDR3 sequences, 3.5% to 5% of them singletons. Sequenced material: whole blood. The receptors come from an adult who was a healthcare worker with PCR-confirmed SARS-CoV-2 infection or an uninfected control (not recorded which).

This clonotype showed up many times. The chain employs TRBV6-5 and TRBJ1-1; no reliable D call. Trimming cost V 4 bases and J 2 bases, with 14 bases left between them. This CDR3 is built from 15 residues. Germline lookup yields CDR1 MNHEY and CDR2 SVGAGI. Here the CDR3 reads CASSFLDPFNTEAFF. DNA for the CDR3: TGTGCCAGCAGTTTCTTGGACCCTTTTAACACTGAAGCTTTCTTT.

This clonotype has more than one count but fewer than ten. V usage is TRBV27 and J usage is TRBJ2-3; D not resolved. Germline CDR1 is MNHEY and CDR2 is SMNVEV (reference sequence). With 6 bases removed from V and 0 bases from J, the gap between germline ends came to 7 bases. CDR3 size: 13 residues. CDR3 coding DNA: TGTGCCAGCAGGACCTCGAGCACAGATACGCAGTATTTT. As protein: CASRTSSTDTQYF.

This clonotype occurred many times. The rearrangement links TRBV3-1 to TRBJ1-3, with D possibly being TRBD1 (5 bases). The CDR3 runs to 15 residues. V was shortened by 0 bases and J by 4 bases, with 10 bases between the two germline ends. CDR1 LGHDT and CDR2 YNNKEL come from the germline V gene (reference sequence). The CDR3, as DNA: TGTGCCAGCAGCCAAGATGCAGGGCCAGGAAACACCATATATTTT. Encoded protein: CASSQDAGPGNTIYF.

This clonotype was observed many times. The CDR3 protein is CASSHEGQPQHF. The CDR3, as DNA: TGTGCCAGCAGTCATGAAGGTCAGCCCCAGCATTTT. The J gene is TRBJ1-5, the V gene TRBV5-6; D unresolved. The V end lost 5 bases, the J end lost 6 bases, and 9 bases lay between the germline ends. Germline V gene data show CDR1 as SGHDT and CDR2 as YYEEEE. This CDR3 is 12 amino acids long. The whole variable domain, filled in from reference TRBV5-6 and TRBJ1-5, reads DAGVTQSPTHLIKTRGQQVTLRCSPKSGHDTVSWYQQALGQGPQFIFQYYEEEERQRGNFPDRFSGHQFPNYSSELNVNALLLGDSALYLCASSHEGQPQHFGDGTRLSIL.

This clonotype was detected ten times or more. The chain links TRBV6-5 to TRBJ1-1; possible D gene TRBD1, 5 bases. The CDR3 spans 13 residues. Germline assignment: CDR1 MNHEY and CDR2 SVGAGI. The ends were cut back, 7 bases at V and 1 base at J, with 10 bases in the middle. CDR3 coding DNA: TGTGCCAGCATCGCGGGGGGGAACACTGAAGCTTTCTTT. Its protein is CASIAGGNTEAFF.

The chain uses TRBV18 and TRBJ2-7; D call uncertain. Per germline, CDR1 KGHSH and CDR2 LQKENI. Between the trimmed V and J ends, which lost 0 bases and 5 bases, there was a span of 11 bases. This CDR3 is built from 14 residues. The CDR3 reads CASSPPVGPDEQYF. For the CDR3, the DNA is TGTGCCAGCTCACCACCGGTAGGCCCGGACGAGCAGTACTTC.

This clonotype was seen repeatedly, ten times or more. The CDR3 bases are TGCAGCGTTGAATACCCCACCCCCGTTAACTATGGCTACACCTTC. This translates into CSVEYPTPVNYGYTF. The V gene is TRBV29-1, the J gene TRBJ1-2; D gene uncertain. The CDR3 has 15 residues. Germline lookup yields CDR1 SQVTM and CDR2 ANQGSEA. V was cut by 2 bases and J by 1 base, with 14 bases left in between. The full variable domain, completed using reference TRBV29-1 and TRBJ1-2, is SAVISQKPSRDICQRGTSLTIQCQVDSQVTMMFWYRQQPGQSLTLIATANQGSEATYESGFVIDKFPISRPNLTFSTLTVSNMSPEDSSIYLCSVEYPTPVNYGYTFGSGTRLTVV.

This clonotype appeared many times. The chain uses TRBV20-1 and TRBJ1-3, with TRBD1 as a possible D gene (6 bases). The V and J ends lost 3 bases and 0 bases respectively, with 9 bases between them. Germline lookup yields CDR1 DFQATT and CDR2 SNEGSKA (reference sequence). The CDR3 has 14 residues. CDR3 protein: CSASLQGSGNTIYF. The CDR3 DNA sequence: TGCAGTGCTAGCCTACAGGGCTCTGGAAACACCATATATTTT.

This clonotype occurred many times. CDR3 in amino acids: CSVGTGGETPLHF. CDR3 DNA sequence: TGCAGCGTTGGAACAGGGGGCGAGACACCCCTCCACTTT. This chain connects TRBV29-1 to TRBJ1-6; 9 bases line up with TRBD1. The CDR3 loop spans 13 amino acids. V gave up 4 bases and J gave up 11 bases; unmatched junction bases: 6. CDR1 is SQVTM, CDR2 ANQGSEA, per germline. The full variable domain, with the rest looked up from reference TRBV29-1 and TRBJ1-6, is SAVISQKPSRDICQRGTSLTIQCQVDSQVTMMFWYRQQPGQSLTLIATANQGSEATYESGFVIDKFPISRPNLTFSTLTVSNMSPEDSSIYLCSVGTGGETPLHFGNGTRLTVT.

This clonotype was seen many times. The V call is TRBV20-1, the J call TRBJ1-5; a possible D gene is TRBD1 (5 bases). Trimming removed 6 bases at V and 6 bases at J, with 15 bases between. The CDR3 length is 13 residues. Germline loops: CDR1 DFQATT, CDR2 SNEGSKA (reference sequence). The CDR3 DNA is TGCAGTGCACAAGAACCGGGGGTTCAGCCCCAGCATTTT. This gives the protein CSAQEPGVQPQHF.

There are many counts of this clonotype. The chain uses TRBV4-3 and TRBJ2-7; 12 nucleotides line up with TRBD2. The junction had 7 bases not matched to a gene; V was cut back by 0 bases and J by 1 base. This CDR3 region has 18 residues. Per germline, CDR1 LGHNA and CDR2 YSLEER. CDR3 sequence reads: CASSQDVTSGGISYEQYF. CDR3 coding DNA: TGCGCCAGCAGCCAAGATGTAACTAGCGGGGGGATTTCCTACGAGCAGTACTTC.

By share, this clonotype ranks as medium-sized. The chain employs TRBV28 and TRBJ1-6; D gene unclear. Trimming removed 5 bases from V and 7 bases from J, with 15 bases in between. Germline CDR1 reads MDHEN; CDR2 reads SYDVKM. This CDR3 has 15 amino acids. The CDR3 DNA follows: TGTGCCAGCAGTGGAATTACATTCTCGAATTCACCCCTCCACTTT. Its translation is CASSGITFSNSPLHF.

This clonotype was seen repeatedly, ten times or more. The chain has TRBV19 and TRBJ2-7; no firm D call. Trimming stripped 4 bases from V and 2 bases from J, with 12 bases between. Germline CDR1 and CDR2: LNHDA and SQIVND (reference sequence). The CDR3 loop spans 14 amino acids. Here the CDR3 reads CASSTKPGPYEQYF. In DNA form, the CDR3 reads TGTGCCAGTAGTACGAAACCCGGCCCCTACGAGCAGTACTTC.

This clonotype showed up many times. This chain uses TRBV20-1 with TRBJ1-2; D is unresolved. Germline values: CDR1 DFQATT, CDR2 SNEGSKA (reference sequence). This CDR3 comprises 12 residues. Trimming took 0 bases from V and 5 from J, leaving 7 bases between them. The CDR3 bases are TGCAGTGCTAGAGAACAACTATATGGCTACACCTTC. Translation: CSAREQLYGYTF.

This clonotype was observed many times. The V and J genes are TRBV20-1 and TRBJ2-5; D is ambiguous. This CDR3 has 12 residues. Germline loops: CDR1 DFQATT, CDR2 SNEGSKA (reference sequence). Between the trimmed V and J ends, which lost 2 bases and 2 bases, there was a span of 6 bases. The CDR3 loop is CSARYAQETQYF. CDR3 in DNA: TGCAGTGCTAGATACGCTCAAGAGACCCAGTACTTC.

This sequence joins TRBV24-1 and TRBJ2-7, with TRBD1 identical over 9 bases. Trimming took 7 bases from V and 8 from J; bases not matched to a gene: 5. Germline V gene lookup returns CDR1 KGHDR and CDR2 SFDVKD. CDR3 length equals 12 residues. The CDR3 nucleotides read TGTGCCACCAGCGGACAGGGGAAGAAGCAGTACTTC. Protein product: CATSGQGKKQYF.

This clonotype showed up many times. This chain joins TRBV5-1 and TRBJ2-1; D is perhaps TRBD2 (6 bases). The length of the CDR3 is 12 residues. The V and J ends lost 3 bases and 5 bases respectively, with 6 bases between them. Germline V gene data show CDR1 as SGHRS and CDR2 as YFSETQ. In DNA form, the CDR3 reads TGCGCCAGCAGCTGGGGGGACAATGAGCAGTTCTTC. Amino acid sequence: CASSWGDNEQFF.

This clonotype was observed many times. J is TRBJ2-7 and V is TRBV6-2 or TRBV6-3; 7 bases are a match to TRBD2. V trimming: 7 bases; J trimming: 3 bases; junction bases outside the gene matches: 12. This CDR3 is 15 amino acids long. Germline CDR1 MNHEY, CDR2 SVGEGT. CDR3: CASTLLRGERYEQYF. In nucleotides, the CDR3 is TGTGCCAGCACCCTCCTCCGGGGGGAACGCTACGAGCAGTACTTC.

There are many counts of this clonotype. The CDR3 nucleotides are TGTGCCACCAGTGAAAGGGGGAGTAGGGGCAATCAGCCCCAGCATTTT. Protein sequence: CATSERGSRGNQPQHF. This chain links TRBV24-1 with TRBJ1-5; possible D gene TRBD1, 6 bases. This CDR3 is built from 16 residues. CDR1 and CDR2 from the germline V gene are KGHDR and SFDVKD. V was pared by 4 bases and J by 2 bases, with 14 bases between.

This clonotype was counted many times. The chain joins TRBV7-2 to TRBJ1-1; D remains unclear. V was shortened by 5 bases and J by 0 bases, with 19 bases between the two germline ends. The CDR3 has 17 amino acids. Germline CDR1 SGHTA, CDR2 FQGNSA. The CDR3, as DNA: TGTGCCAGCAGCCCGCTGCAGTTCCCCACTATGAACACTGAAGCTTTCTTT. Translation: CASSPLQFPTMNTEAFF.

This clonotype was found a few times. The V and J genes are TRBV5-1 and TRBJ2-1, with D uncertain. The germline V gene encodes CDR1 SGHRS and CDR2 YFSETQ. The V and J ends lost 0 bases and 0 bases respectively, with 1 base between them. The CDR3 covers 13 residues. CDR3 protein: CASSLDSYNEQFF. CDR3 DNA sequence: TGCGCCAGCAGCTTGGACTCCTACAATGAGCAGTTCTTC.

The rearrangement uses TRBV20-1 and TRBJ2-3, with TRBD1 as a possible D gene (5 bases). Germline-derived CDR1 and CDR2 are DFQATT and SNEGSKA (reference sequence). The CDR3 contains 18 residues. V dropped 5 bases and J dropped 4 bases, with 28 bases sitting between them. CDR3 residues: CSAPKKRGPQGFSDTQYF. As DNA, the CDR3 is TGCAGTGCTCCTAAAAAGAGAGGTCCTCAGGGTTTCTCAGATACGCAGTATTTT.